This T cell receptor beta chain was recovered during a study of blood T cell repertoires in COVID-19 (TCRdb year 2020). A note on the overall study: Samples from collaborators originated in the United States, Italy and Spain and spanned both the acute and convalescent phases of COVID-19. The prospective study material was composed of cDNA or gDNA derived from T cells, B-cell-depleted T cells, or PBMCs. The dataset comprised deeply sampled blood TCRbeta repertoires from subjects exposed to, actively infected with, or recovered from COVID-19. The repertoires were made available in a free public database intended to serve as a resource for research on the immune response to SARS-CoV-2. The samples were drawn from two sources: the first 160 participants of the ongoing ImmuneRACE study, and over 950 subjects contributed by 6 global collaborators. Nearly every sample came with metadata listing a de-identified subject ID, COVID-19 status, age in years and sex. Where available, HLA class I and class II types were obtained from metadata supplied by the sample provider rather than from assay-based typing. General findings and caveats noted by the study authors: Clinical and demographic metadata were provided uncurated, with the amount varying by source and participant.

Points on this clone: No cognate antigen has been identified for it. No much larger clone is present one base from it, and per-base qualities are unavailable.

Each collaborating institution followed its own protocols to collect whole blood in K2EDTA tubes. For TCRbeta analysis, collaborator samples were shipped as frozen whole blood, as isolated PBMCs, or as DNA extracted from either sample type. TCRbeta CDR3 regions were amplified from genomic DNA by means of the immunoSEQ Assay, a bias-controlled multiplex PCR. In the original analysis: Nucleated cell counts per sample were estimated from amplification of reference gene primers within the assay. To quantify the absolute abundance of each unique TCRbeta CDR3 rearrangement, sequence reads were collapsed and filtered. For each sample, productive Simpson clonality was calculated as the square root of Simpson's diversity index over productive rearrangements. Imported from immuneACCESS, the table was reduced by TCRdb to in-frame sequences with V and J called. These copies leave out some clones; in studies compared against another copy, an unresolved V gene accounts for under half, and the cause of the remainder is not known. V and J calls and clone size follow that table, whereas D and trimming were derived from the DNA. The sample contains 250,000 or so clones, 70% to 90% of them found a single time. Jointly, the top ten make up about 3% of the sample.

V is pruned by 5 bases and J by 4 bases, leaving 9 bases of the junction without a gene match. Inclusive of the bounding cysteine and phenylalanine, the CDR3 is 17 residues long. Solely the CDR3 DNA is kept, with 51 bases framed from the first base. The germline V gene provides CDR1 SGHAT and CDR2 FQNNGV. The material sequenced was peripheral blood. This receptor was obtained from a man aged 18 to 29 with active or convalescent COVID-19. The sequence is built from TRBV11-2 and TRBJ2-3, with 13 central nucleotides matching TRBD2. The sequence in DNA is TGTGCCAGCAGCCCGAGGACTAGCGGGAGAGGTCCAGATACGCAGTATTTT. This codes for CASSPRTSGRGPDTQYF.